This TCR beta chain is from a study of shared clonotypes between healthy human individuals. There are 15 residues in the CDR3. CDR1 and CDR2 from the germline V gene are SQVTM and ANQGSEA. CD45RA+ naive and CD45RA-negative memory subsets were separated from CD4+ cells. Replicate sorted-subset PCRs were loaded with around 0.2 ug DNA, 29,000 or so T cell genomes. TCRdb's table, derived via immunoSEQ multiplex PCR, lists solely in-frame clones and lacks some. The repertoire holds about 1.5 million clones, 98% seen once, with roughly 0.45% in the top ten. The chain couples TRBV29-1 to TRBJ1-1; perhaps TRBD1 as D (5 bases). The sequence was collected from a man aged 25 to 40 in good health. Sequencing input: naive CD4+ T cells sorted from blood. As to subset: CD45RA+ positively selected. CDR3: CSPPAAGSLNTEAFF. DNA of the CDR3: TGCAGTCCTCCGGCGGCAGGGTCGTTAAACACTGAAGCTTTCTTT.